This paragraph covers one T cell receptor (beta chain) sequence. Its antigen is undetermined. The PCR had 60 Vbeta and 13 Jbeta primers. TCRdb keeps only in-frame clones here, not all; method: immunoSEQ multiplex PCR. The sample gives tens of thousands of clones, 77% of which show up once; more than 2.5% is in the top ten. There were likely unrecorded immune exposures, though donors were nominally healthy when sampled. The data belong to a study of cytomegalovirus exposure and HLA in healthy donors. Trimming cost V 0 bases and J 0 bases, with 12 bases left between them. Germline CDR1 SGHRS, CDR2 YFSETQ. The CDR3 extends over 16 amino acids. Study-level results: In a later analysis, several top co-occurrence clusters appeared linked to parvovirus B19, influenza, CMV and Epstein-Barr virus. For cytomegalovirus status, the classifier reportedly gave diagnoses with high specificity and sensitivity. Previously analyzed data showed that most TCR beta V segments were productive at a frequency of about 90% or about 30%.

The TCR sequence derives from a man aged 50-59 years in good health and CMV-seropositive. This chain connects TRBV5-1 to TRBJ1-1; no clear D gene. Sequenced input: PBMCs. The CDR3 spells CASSLAVLALNTEAFF. The CDR3 DNA reads TGCGCCAGCAGCTTGGCCGTCTTAGCTTTGAACACTGAAGCTTTCTTT.